These T cell receptor beta chains were read from a single sample in a study of cytomegalovirus exposure and HLA in healthy donors. Some clones are missing from TCRdb's copy, which holds only in-frame ones; the method was immunoSEQ multiplex PCR. The sample shows about 190,000 clones, approximately 80% of them seen only once. Sequenced: PBMCs. The origin of the receptors is a boy younger than 10 in good health and CMV-seronegative. The CDR3 runs from the conserved cysteine through the conserved F or W. D genes are given only for firm matches.

d_gene: TRBD1
v_gene: TRBV19
j_gene: TRBJ2-2
CDR3aa: CASSITRDSSMRAGELFF

d_gene: TRBD2
v_gene: TRBV7-2
j_gene: TRBJ2-1
CDR3aa: CASSLGGAGGGEQFF

d_gene: -
v_gene: TRBV15
j_gene: TRBJ1-5
CDR3aa: CATSRDSGPQHF

d_gene: -
v_gene: TRBV30
j_gene: TRBJ1-5
CDR3aa: CAWAPPRGGDQPQHF

d_gene: -
v_gene: TRBV11-2
j_gene: TRBJ1-3
CDR3aa: CASQLGPGPGNTIYF

d_gene: TRBD1
v_gene: TRBV19
j_gene: TRBJ2-1
CDR3aa: CASKPGTGANEQFF

d_gene: -
v_gene: TRBV6-5
j_gene: TRBJ2-5
CDR3aa: CASSYSAGRETQYF

d_gene: -
v_gene: TRBV4-3
j_gene: TRBJ2-2
CDR3aa: CASSRGPGANTGELFF

d_gene: TRBD2
v_gene: TRBV10-3
j_gene: TRBJ2-3
CDR3aa: CAISGERGGVTDTQYF

d_gene: -
v_gene: TRBV2
j_gene: TRBJ2-5
CDR3aa: CASILGGGETQYF

d_gene: -
v_gene: TRBV9
j_gene: TRBJ1-2
CDR3aa: CASSTDSEGYTF

d_gene: TRBD2
v_gene: TRBV6-5
j_gene: TRBJ2-1
CDR3aa: CASSYSSGDYYNEQFF

d_gene: TRBD1
v_gene: TRBV6-5
j_gene: TRBJ2-6
CDR3aa: CASSYRGGPGANVLTF

d_gene: -
v_gene: TRBV5-1
j_gene: TRBJ2-1
CDR3aa: CASSLRHLYNEQFF

d_gene: -
v_gene: TRBV6-1
j_gene: TRBJ1-6
CDR3aa: CASSEVSSYNSPLHF

d_gene: TRBD1
v_gene: TRBV5-1
j_gene: TRBJ1-2
CDR3aa: CASSSGTGLNYGYTF

d_gene: TRBD1
v_gene: TRBV7-9
j_gene: TRBJ2-3
CDR3aa: CASSPGQGMDTQYF

d_gene: -
v_gene: TRBV6-1
j_gene: TRBJ1-2
CDR3aa: CASRILGNYGYTF

d_gene: -
v_gene: TRBV5-6
j_gene: TRBJ1-4
CDR3aa: CASTLRRSEKLFF

d_gene: TRBD2
v_gene: TRBV30
j_gene: TRBJ2-1
CDR3aa: CAWAGLAGFNEQFF

d_gene: TRBD2
v_gene: TRBV2
j_gene: TRBJ2-5
CDR3aa: CASSGSAGGNQETQYF

d_gene: -
v_gene: TRBV6-5
j_gene: TRBJ2-3
CDR3aa: CASSYNWEMSTDTQYF

d_gene: TRBD2
v_gene: TRBV14
j_gene: TRBJ2-5
CDR3aa: CASSRRLAGVETQYF

d_gene: TRBD1
v_gene: TRBV27
j_gene: TRBJ2-7
CDR3aa: CASSGDRGLIYERYF

d_gene: -
v_gene: TRBV7-2
j_gene: TRBJ2-1
CDR3aa: CASSLDLAYNYNEQFF

d_gene: -
v_gene: TRBV6-5
j_gene: TRBJ2-5
CDR3aa: CASSYGWQREKETQYF

d_gene: -
v_gene: TRBV13
j_gene: TRBJ2-7
CDR3aa: CASSGLVAAEQYF

d_gene: -
v_gene: TRBV5-6
j_gene: TRBJ2-3
CDR3aa: CASSLVGVGGTDTQYF

d_gene: -
v_gene: TRBV29-1
j_gene: TRBJ2-3
CDR3aa: CSVATPPLVTDTQYF

d_gene: TRBD1
v_gene: TRBV4-3
j_gene: TRBJ2-7
CDR3aa: CASSQDWRTGSSYEQYF

d_gene: TRBD1
v_gene: TRBV6-1
j_gene: TRBJ2-1
CDR3aa: CASSEGTGTGLNEQFF

d_gene: -
v_gene: TRBV2
j_gene: TRBJ2-3
CDR3aa: CASREEGASTDTQYF

d_gene: -
v_gene: TRBV11-2
j_gene: TRBJ1-1
CDR3aa: CASSHFERNTEAFF

d_gene: TRBD1
v_gene: TRBV19
j_gene: TRBJ1-2
CDR3aa: CASSKTGAGYTF

d_gene: TRBD2
v_gene: TRBV15
j_gene: TRBJ2-1
CDR3aa: CATGDLGGGAGEQFF

d_gene: TRBD1
v_gene: TRBV19
j_gene: TRBJ1-2
CDR3aa: CASSATGTGGRGYTF

d_gene: TRBD1
v_gene: TRBV7-2
j_gene: -
CDR3aa: CASSFRQGYEQYF

d_gene: -
v_gene: TRBV7-9
j_gene: TRBJ2-3
CDR3aa: CASSPRGASGSDTQYF

d_gene: TRBD2
v_gene: TRBV6-1
j_gene: TRBJ2-1
CDR3aa: CASERASGIYNEQFF

d_gene: TRBD1
v_gene: TRBV5-1
j_gene: TRBJ2-1
CDR3aa: CASSLQGDEQFF